This T cell receptor beta chain emerged from a study of CD8+CD57+ T cells in acquired aplastic anemia. In the study overall: DNA per sorted CD4+ or CD8+ sample ranged roughly 0.19 to 27.4 ug, averaging about 2.9 ug.

On this clonotype itself: Its cognate antigen is unknown.

The use of genomic DNA as template underpinned the TCR beta VDJ and CDR3 profiling. One entry per CDR3 protein, called by TCRdb with MiXCR from the reads. The table has 150,000 to 200,000 distinct CDR3 sequences, approximately 48% seen once. The CDR3 loop spans 15 amino acids. V dropped 2 bases and J dropped 5; count of bases not matched to a gene: 4. CDR1 SNHLY and CDR2 FYNNEI come from the germline V gene. General study points: Around 27 sequences, all CD8+ CDR3, were shared between patients and controls. No significant difference in CD8+ Simpson's diversity was found between patients and controls.

Patients sequenced had flow cytometry evidence of CD8+CD57+ cell expansion. The blood sampling took place in patients who had so far received no therapy. The sequencing input was sorted CD4+, CD8+, or CD8+CD57+ T cells (not recorded which) from PBMCs. This chain links TRBV2 with TRBJ2-7; 12 nucleotides line up with TRBD1. The TCR originated in a human donor with aplastic anemia. Written as DNA, the CDR3 is TGTGCCAGCAGTGAACCGGGACAGGGGGCCCACGAGCAGTACTTC. Protein: CASSEPGQGAHEQYF.